This record concerns one T cell receptor beta chain sequence. Antigen unknown. RNA extraction was followed by reverse transcription into cDNA, which acted as the sequencing template. The data were produced by immunoSEQ multiplex PCR, yet TCRdb's version contains in-frame clones alone and is incomplete. This table holds 130,000 to 150,000 clones, more than 40% found once. CDR1 is MDHEN and CDR2 is SYDVKM in the germline V gene. Trimming took off 4 bases at V and 0 bases at J, with 4 bases between the two ends. The CDR3 is 12 residues long. The sample originates from a study of CD8+ T cells in alopecia areata. Study details: It was oral tofacitinib, at 5 to 10 mg twice daily, that treated patients received. Points from the study as a whole: Affected scalp, especially in alopecia totalis/universalis, had a higher clonality than normal scalp did.

The chain joins TRBV28 to TRBJ2-7; no firm D call. The TCR was taken from a human donor with alopecia areata. The sequenced material came from CD4+ T cells sorted from blood. This CDR3 reads CASSYSSYEQYF. CDR3 nucleotide sequence: TGTGCCAGCAGTTACAGCTCCTACGAGCAGTACTTC.